The T cell receptor (beta chain) described here comes from a study of blood T cell repertoires in COVID-19. Looking at the study overall: Samples representing acute and convalescent COVID-19 were sourced from the United States, Italy and Spain. T cells, B-cell-depleted T cells, or PBMCs supplied cDNA or gDNA.

Original analysis: Estimated nucleated cell counts came from reference gene primer amplification. Generated by immunoSEQ multiplex PCR, the TCRdb table keeps only in-frame clones and is missing some. V and J calls plus clone size are reproduced from that table; the DNA served to infer D and trimming. The repertoire holds tens of thousands of clones, about 88% seen once, with 18% in the top ten. The V gene's germline CDR1 is SGDLS and CDR2 YYNGEE. V dropped 3 bases and J dropped 2 bases, with 20 bases sitting between them. CDR3 size: 17 residues. The sequence derives from an elderly woman with acute or convalescent COVID-19. Sequenced: peripheral blood. J is TRBJ1-1 and V is TRBV9; D remains ambiguous. CDR3 DNA sequence: TGTGCCAGCAGCGCCCCGACAAGCGGAGAAGCTAACACTGAAGCTTTCTTT. Its translation is CASSAPTSGEANTEAFF.